This T cell receptor (beta chain) was captured by sequencing in a study of lymphopenia after photon versus proton radiotherapy. Comment on this clone: Its target is not known.

Clones were read by immunoSEQ multiplex PCR, and TCRdb kept only the in-frame ones, dropping some. The sample lists around 7,500 clones; approximately 90% were seen once. Study-level points and caveats: Under photons, naive T cells and diversity fell while effector/memory populations rose. Authors raise, but do not show, better survival with proton therapy. Post-nadir diversity loss with photons came from oligoclonal expansion, particularly CD8+ Temra cells.

Trimming stripped 6 bases from V and 0 bases from J, with 15 bases between. This CDR3 contains 17 residues. From germline, CDR1 is KGHSH and CDR2 LQKENI. This clonotype was sampled from a woman aged 70-85 years with pancreatic cancer. V gene TRBV18 combines with J gene TRBJ2-6, with a possible D match to TRBD1 (6 bases). The material was peripheral blood, obtained from a patient treated with photon-based radiotherapy. DNA for the CDR3: TGTGCCAGCTCTTATAGTACAGGGATCTCTGGGGCCAACGTCCTGACTTTC. Translating it yields CASSYSTGISGANVLTF.